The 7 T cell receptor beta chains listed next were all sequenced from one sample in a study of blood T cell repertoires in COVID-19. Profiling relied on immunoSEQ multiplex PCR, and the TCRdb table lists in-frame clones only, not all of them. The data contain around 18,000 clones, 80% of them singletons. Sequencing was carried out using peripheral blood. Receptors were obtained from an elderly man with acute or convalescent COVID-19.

The CDR3 sequence is CASSLAPTREKLFF. For the CDR3, the DNA is TGTGCCAGCAGCTTAGCGCCGACGAGGGAAAAACTGTTTTTT. The V call is TRBV7-8, the J call TRBJ1-4; D gene uncertain. The CDR3 has 14 amino acids. CDR1 and CDR2 from the germline V gene are SGHVS and FQNEAQ. Trimming took 0 bases from V and 8 from J, leaving 10 bases between them.

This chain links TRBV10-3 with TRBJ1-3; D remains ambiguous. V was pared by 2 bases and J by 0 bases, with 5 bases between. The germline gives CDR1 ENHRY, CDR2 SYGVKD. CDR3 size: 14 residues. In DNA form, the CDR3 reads TGTGCCATCAGTGAGCGGTTCTCTGGAAACACCATATATTTT. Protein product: CAISERFSGNTIYF.

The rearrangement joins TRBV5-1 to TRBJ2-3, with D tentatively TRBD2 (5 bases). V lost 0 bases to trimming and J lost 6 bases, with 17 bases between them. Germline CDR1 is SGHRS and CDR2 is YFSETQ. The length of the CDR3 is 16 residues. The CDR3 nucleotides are TGCGCCAGCAGCTTGGTCGCCGGGAACGGGAAGGATACGCAGTATTTT. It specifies CASSLVAGNGKDTQYF.

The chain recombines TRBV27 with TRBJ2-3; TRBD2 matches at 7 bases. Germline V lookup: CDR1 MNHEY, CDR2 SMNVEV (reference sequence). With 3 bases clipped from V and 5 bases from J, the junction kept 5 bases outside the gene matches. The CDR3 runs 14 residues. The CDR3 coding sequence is TGTGCCAGCAGTTTGATTCCGGGGGGAGATACGCAGTATTTT. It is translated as CASSLIPGGDTQYF.

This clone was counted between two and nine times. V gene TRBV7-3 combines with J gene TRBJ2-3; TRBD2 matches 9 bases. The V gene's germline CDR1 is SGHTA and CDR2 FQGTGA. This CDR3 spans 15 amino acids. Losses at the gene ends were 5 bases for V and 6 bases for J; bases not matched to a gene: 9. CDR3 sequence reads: CASSVSGGPGDTQYF. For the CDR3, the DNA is TGTGCCAGCAGCGTTAGCGGGGGACCAGGTGATACGCAGTATTTT.

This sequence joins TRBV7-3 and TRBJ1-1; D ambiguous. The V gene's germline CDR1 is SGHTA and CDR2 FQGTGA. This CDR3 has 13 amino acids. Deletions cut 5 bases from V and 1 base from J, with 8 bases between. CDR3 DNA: TGTGCCAGCAGCCGTAGCGGGAACACTGAAGCTTTCTTT. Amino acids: CASSRSGNTEAFF.

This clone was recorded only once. CDR3 bases: TGTGCCAGCAGTGAAGGGCGACACCAACCTTTAAATGGCTACACCTTC. Its translation is CASSEGRHQPLNGYTF. The genes are TRBV25-1 and TRBJ1-2; D is ambiguous. Germline loops: CDR1 MGHDK, CDR2 SYGVNS. This CDR3 contains 16 residues. The V and J ends lost 2 bases and 6 bases respectively, with 19 bases between them.